A selection of T cell receptor beta chains follows, all from one sample in a study of pediatric ulcerative colitis. Sequencing was performed with immunoSEQ multiplex PCR; in TCRdb, only in-frame clones are kept and a portion is missing. The sample holds roughly 70,000 clones; approximately 87% are singletons and the top ten take roughly 3.8%. Sequencing was done on a sample of blood. These receptors were taken from a boy aged 5-17 years with severe ulcerative colitis. Each CDR3 is given with its conserved first and last residue. Each record gives: D gene, J gene, V gene, clone size, CDR3 DNA, CDR3 protein. D genes are given only for firm matches. Size values are once, few and many counts, or a class for expanded clones, and some rows have none.

>.|TRBJ1-1|TRBV5-5|once
TGTGCCAGCAGCTTGGAAGGACTACCACCAGGAGACACTGAAGCTTTCTTT
CASSLEGLPPGDTEAFF
>.|TRBJ2-7|TRBV9|.
TGTGCCAGCAGCGTAGTTGGCGGGACCCCCTACGAGCAGTACTTC
CASSVVGGTPYEQYF
>.|TRBJ2-1|TRBV7-9|.
TGTGCCAGCAGCTCCGGATTGATTCCAAGCTCCTACAATGAGCAGTTCTTC
CASSSGLIPSSYNEQFF
>.|TRBJ2-3|TRBV11-2|.
TGTGCCAGCAGCCCAGAGATCAGCACAGATACGCAGTATTTT
CASSPEISTDTQYF
>.|TRBJ1-4|TRBV2|.
TGTGCCAGCAGTGAAGCGATTAGGGGTGAAAAACTGTTTTTT
CASSEAIRGEKLFF
>TRBD2|TRBJ2-3|TRBV28|.
TGTGCCAGCAGCAGCCTGGGACTAGCGGGACTGGGGACAGATACGCAGTATTTT
CASSSLGLAGLGTDTQYF
>.|TRBJ2-7|TRBV27|.
TGTGCCAGCAGTTTAACTATAAGCTCCTACGAGCAGTACTTC
CASSLTISSYEQYF
>.|TRBJ2-3|TRBV5-6|.
TGTGCCAGCAGCTCTGACAGGAAGAACACAGATACGCAGTATTTT
CASSSDRKNTDTQYF
>.|TRBJ2-3|TRBV2|.
TGTGCCAGCAGTGCCCAATCCCACACAGATACGCAGTATTTT
CASSAQSHTDTQYF
>TRBD2|TRBJ2-3|TRBV6-5|.
TGTGCCAGCAGTTACTCGATGGGACTAGCAACAGATACGCAGTATTTT
CASSYSMGLATDTQYF
>.|TRBJ2-2|TRBV7-2|.
TGTGCCAGCAGCCCGGCCATCACCGGGGAGCTGTTTTTT
CASSPAITGELFF
>TRBD1|TRBJ1-1|TRBV15|.
TGTGCCACCAGCACAGATGGGACAGTGAACACTGAAGCTTTCTTT
CATSTDGTVNTEAFF
>TRBD2|TRBJ2-1|TRBV9|few
TGTGCCAGCAGCCTTAGTGTAGCGGGAACATTTGATGAGCAGTTCTTC
CASSLSVAGTFDEQFF
>.|TRBJ1-2|TRBV6-6|.
TGTGCCAGCAGTTACTCGAGCTATTCTCCCGGCGGCTACACCTTC
CASSYSSYSPGGYTF
>TRBD2|TRBJ2-2|TRBV6-5|.
TGTGCCAGCGGACTAGCGGGAGTTACCGGGGAGCTGTTTTTT
CASGLAGVTGELFF
>TRBD1|TRBJ2-7|TRBV23-1|.
TGCGCCAGCAGCCGCCGGGACAGTTACGAGCAGTACTTC
CASSRRDSYEQYF
>TRBD1|TRBJ1-6|TRBV15|.
TGTGCCACCAGGAGACAGGGGCGAGATTCACCCCTCCACTTT
CATRRQGRDSPLHF